The entry below gives a single T cell receptor (beta chain) sequence along with its context. The sample is drawn from a study of blood T cell repertoires in COVID-19. About the research overall: The samples span acute and convalescent COVID-19 from the United States, Italy and Spain.

The protocol was immunoSEQ multiplex PCR, while the TCRdb copy is restricted to in-frame clones and leaves out a portion. Of a few hundred thousand clones in the sample, 75% to 90% were seen once. This CDR3 region has 13 residues. V was shortened by 2 bases and J by 5 bases, with 9 bases between the two germline ends. Looked up from germline, CDR1 is SGHTA and CDR2 is FQGTGA. This TCR was sampled from a woman aged 50 to 65 who had recovered from COVID-19. The material sequenced was PBMCs or T cells enriched from blood (not recorded which). The chain links TRBV7-3 to TRBJ1-1, with D tentatively TRBD1 (5 bases). The CDR3 DNA is TGTGCCAGCAGCTTATGGGAGGGGACTGAAGCTTTCTTT. This translates into CASSLWEGTEAFF.